The 29 T cell receptor beta chains in this list originate from one sample, sequenced in a study of OX40 agonist ivuxolimab in advanced cancers. The library was produced with the immunoSEQ multiplex PCR assay. TCRdb's version of the immuneACCESS table is confined to in-frame rearrangements and falls short of the full clone set. An unresolved V gene accounts for under half of the shortfall where checked; the remainder is of unknown origin. The sample table shows 55,000 or so clones, and roughly 90% are seen once. Over 6% of the sample comes from the top ten. The source material was CD4+ or CD8+ T cells sorted from blood, sampled in a trial of the OX40 agonist ivuxolimab. The origin of the receptors is an adult with an advanced solid tumor such as melanoma, head and neck, liver or kidney cancer.

The chain links TRBV29-1 to TRBJ1-2; a weak D match, TRBD1 (6 bases). The V gene's germline CDR1 is SQVTM and CDR2 ANQGSEA. Between the trimmed V and J ends, which lost 3 bases and 6 bases, there was a span of 17 bases. The CDR3 is 14 residues long. CDR3 loop: CSVEGYRDNNGYTF. As DNA, the CDR3 is TGCAGCGTTGAGGGATACCGGGACAACAATGGCTACACCTTC. The whole variable domain, filled in from reference TRBV29-1 and TRBJ1-2, reads SAVISQKPSRDICQRGTSLTIQCQVDSQVTMMFWYRQQPGQSLTLIATANQGSEATYESGFVIDKFPISRPNLTFSTLTVSNMSPEDSSIYLCSVEGYRDNNGYTFGSGTRLTVV.

The chain joins TRBV7-9 to TRBJ2-1; D remains ambiguous. The CDR3 contains 13 residues. In germline, CDR1 is SEHNR, CDR2 FQNEAQ (reference sequence). Trimming cost V 3 bases and J 5 bases, with 8 bases left between them. CDR3 protein: CASSFTRNNEQFF. CDR3 nucleotides: TGTGCCAGCAGCTTTACCCGGAACAATGAGCAGTTCTTC.

This chain joins TRBV28 and TRBJ2-1; TRBD2 aligns across 7 bases. The germline CDR1 and CDR2 sequences are MDHEN and SYDVKM. J gave up 3 bases and V 2 bases, and 7 bases lay outside the gene matches. The CDR3 totals 16 residues. The CDR3 spells CASSLLGGGSYNEQFF. Here the CDR3 DNA reads TGTGCCAGCAGTTTACTGGGCGGCGGGAGCTACAATGAGCAGTTCTTC.

This chain links TRBV9 with TRBJ2-7; 15 bases agree with TRBD2. Per the germline V gene, CDR1 is SGDLS and CDR2 is YYNGEE. The CDR3 contains 17 residues. Trimming removed 5 bases from V and 6 bases from J; junction bases left unmatched: 12. This CDR3 reads CASSRTSGREGASEQYF. The CDR3 coding sequence is TGTGCCAGCAGTAGGACTAGCGGGAGGGAGGGTGCCTCCGAGCAGTACTTC. Full variable domain (outside the CDR3, taken from reference TRBV9 and TRBJ2-7): DSGVTQTPKHLITATGQRVTLRCSPRSGDLSVYWYQQSLDQGLQFLIQYYNGEERAKGNILERFSAQQFPDLHSELNLSSLELGDSALYFCASSRTSGREGASEQYFGPGTRLTVT.

The chain combines TRBV5-4 with TRBJ1-1, with 8 bases matching TRBD1. This CDR3 spans 17 amino acids. Looked up from germline, CDR1 is SGHNT and CDR2 is YYREEE (reference sequence). V trimming: 4 bases; J trimming: 0 bases; junction bases outside the gene matches: 11. This CDR3 is CASSQGAHRVMNTEAFF. CDR3 nucleotide sequence: TGTGCCAGCAGCCAGGGGGCTCACAGGGTCATGAACACTGAAGCTTTCTTT.

This sequence joins TRBV10-3 and TRBJ1-2, with 9 bases identical to TRBD1. After removal of 0 bases from V and 8 bases from J, the junction contained 4 bases not matched to a gene. CDR1 and CDR2 from the germline V gene are ENHRY and SYGVKD. CDR3 length equals 14 residues. The chain's CDR3 is CAISESGQGSGYTF. For the CDR3, the DNA is TGTGCCATCAGTGAGTCCGGACAGGGGAGCGGCTACACCTTC.

V is TRBV21-1 and J is TRBJ1-3. TRBV21-1 is a pseudogene locus. The CDR3 runs 13 residues. DNA for the CDR3: TGTGCCAGCAGCAAACACCCACGAAACACCATATATTTT. This gives the protein CASSKHPRNTIYF.

The V gene is TRBV18, the J gene TRBJ1-5; TRBD1 agrees at 7 bases. The V gene end was trimmed by 3 bases and the J gene end by 4 bases; junction bases not matched to a gene: 6. The CDR3 sequence is 15 residues long. CDR1 KGHSH and CDR2 LQKENI come from the germline V gene. This chain's CDR3 is CASSPPQGFNQPQHF. The CDR3 DNA reads as TGTGCCAGCTCACCCCCACAGGGGTTTAATCAGCCCCAGCATTTT.

The chain employs TRBV21-1 and TRBJ1-6. TRBV21-1 is a documented pseudogene. The CDR3 runs to 12 residues. DNA of the CDR3: TGTGCCAGCAGCAAAATGAGGTCACCCCTCCACTTT. Translating gives CASSKMRSPLHF.

The CDR3 sequence: CASSQTSGSLNEQFF. DNA of the CDR3: TGTGCCAGCTCGCAGACTAGCGGGAGTCTGAATGAGCAGTTCTTC. The chain recombines TRBV18 with TRBJ2-1, with TRBD2 matching 12 bases. V trimming: 6 bases; J trimming: 7 bases; junction bases outside the gene matches: 7. The CDR3 extends over 15 amino acids. The germline V gene encodes CDR1 KGHSH and CDR2 LQKENI.

In its sample, this clone was seen once. V gene TRBV7-2 combines with J gene TRBJ2-7; no clear D. Germline CDR1 SGHTA, CDR2 FQGNSA. The CDR3 runs 12 residues. The V gene lost 1 base and the J gene lost 3 bases, with 4 bases spanning the gap. CDR3 nucleotides: TGTGCCAGCAGCTTAGTTTTCTACGAGCAGTACTTC. Translating gives CASSLVFYEQYF.

This chain links TRBV28 with TRBJ2-7; 8 bases are shared with TRBD1. The CDR3 is made up of 14 amino acids. CDR1 MDHEN and CDR2 SYDVKM come from the germline V gene. After removal of 0 bases from V and 6 bases from J, the junction contained 4 bases not matched to a gene. This CDR3 is CASSLWDRAGEQYF. The CDR3, as DNA: TGTGCCAGCAGTTTATGGGACAGGGCGGGCGAGCAGTACTTC.

The chain couples TRBV5-4 to TRBJ2-3; TRBD2 matches at 9 bases. CDR3 length: 13 amino acids. Germline CDR1 reads SGHNT; CDR2 reads YYREEE (reference sequence). V trimming: 10 bases; J trimming: 0 bases; junction bases outside the gene matches: 3. CDR3 protein: CAGTSGSTDTQYF. CDR3 in DNA: TGTGCCGGAACTAGCGGGAGCACAGATACGCAGTATTTT.

The gene calls are TRBV5-1 and TRBJ2-7, with D possibly matching TRBD1 (6 bases). The ends were cut back, 4 bases at V and 1 base at J, with 15 bases in the middle. CDR1 and CDR2 (germline): SGHRS, YFSETQ. This CDR3 spans 15 amino acids. This CDR3 reads CASSGKDRTSYEQYF. CDR3 nucleotide sequence: TGCGCCAGCAGCGGAAAAGACAGGACATCCTACGAGCAGTACTTC.

The gene calls are TRBV6-1 and TRBJ1-5; possible D gene TRBD1, 5 bases. This CDR3 is 14 amino acids long. V was clipped by 7 bases and J by 1 base, with 11 bases between them. Germline values: CDR1 MNHNS, CDR2 SASEGT. The CDR3: CASTRRVSNQPQHF. CDR3 coding DNA: TGTGCCAGCACACGCAGGGTAAGCAATCAGCCCCAGCATTTT.

This chain uses TRBV28 with TRBJ1-5; TRBD1 might be the D (6 bases). The CDR3 is made up of 15 amino acids. CDR1 is MDHEN and CDR2 is SYDVKM in the germline V gene. V was pared by 7 bases and J by 3 bases, with 16 bases between. The CDR3 loop reads CASTRGGRDNQPQHF. CDR3 in DNA: TGTGCCAGCACTCGGGGGGGGCGCGACAATCAGCCCCAGCATTTT.

V and J are TRBV27 and TRBJ2-1, with 8 positions matching TRBD2. This CDR3 region has 15 residues. The germline V gene encodes CDR1 MNHEY and CDR2 SMNVEV (reference sequence). The junction had 2 bases not matched to a gene; V was cut back by 2 bases and J by 2 bases. CDR3 sequence reads: CASSLRGLAYNEQFF. The CDR3 region has the DNA TGTGCCAGCAGTTTAAGGGGACTAGCCTACAATGAGCAGTTCTTC.

V is TRBV28 and J is TRBJ1-2; 7 nucleotides line up with TRBD1. CDR1 is MDHEN, CDR2 SYDVKM, per germline. The J segment lost 3 bases and the V segment lost 11 bases, leaving 9 bases of the junction unmatched. This CDR3 has 13 amino acids. Here the CDR3 reads CAAEGALDYGYTF. CDR3 DNA sequence: TGTGCCGCCGAGGGGGCCCTAGACTATGGCTACACCTTC.

The chain carries TRBV5-1 and TRBJ2-3; 10 nucleotides agree with TRBD1. J was trimmed by 5 bases and V by 4 bases; bases with no gene match: 4. This CDR3 has 14 amino acids. Germline values: CDR1 SGHRS, CDR2 YFSETQ. CDR3 DNA sequence: TGCGCCAGCAGCGCGGGACAGGGGATAGATACGCAGTATTTT. As protein: CASSAGQGIDTQYF.

The chain carries TRBV28 and TRBJ2-1, with 7 bases fitting TRBD2. The ends lost 6 bases at V and 6 bases at J; junction bases unmatched: 20. Germline CDR1 and CDR2: MDHEN and SYDVKM. This CDR3 has 18 amino acids. The CDR3 nucleotides read TGTGCCAGCAGATCCCATGGCAATCCTAGCGGACCCCTCAATGAGCAGTTCTTC. Translating it yields CASRSHGNPSGPLNEQFF.

CDR3 in amino acids: CASSVPKRGQDPTDTQYF. CDR3 DNA sequence: TGTGCCAGCAGCGTTCCTAAAAGGGGACAGGATCCCACAGATACGCAGTATTTT. The chain uses TRBV9 and TRBJ2-3; 8 bases line up with TRBD1. Losses at the gene ends were 2 bases for V and 2 bases for J; bases not matched to a gene: 13. This CDR3 has 18 residues. Germline lookup yields CDR1 SGDLS and CDR2 YYNGEE.

The chain uses TRBV10-1 and TRBJ2-5; maybe TRBD1 (6 bases). CDR3 length equals 13 residues. Trimming cost V 4 bases and J 3 bases, with 9 bases left between them. Germline V lookup: CDR1 WNHNN, CDR2 SYGVQD (reference sequence). The CDR3 DNA reads as TGCGCCAGCAGTGGGGGGCGCAAAGAGACCCAGTACTTC. It yields the protein CASSGGRKETQYF.

The chain links TRBV19 to TRBJ1-5; no firm D call. Trimming removed 7 bases at V and 3 bases at J, with 16 bases between. The CDR3 length is 15 residues. CDR1 is LNHDA and CDR2 is SQIVND in the germline V gene (reference sequence). The CDR3 DNA is TGTGCCAGTAAAAGTTCACGGGGTGCCAATCAGCCCCAGCATTTT. This gives the protein CASKSSRGANQPQHF.

The genes are TRBV7-2 and TRBJ2-1; D gene uncertain. Germline loops: CDR1 SGHTA, CDR2 FQGNSA. V was cut by 1 base and J by 5 bases, with 12 bases left in between. The CDR3 sequence is 15 residues long. As DNA, the CDR3 is TGTGCCAGCAGCTTAGTAGGGTTTAGTAACAATGAGCAGTTCTTC. Protein: CASSLVGFSNNEQFF. The full variable domain, rest sourced from reference TRBV7-2 and TRBJ2-1, is GAGVSQSPSNKVTEKGKDVELRCDPISGHTALYWYRQSLGQGLEFLIYFQGNSAPDKSGLPSDRFSAERTGGSVSTLTIQRTQQEDSAVYLCASSLVGFSNNEQFFGPGTRLTVL.

The chain links TRBV6-5 to TRBJ1-2; a weak D match, TRBD1 (5 bases). V lost 0 bases to trimming and J lost 2 bases, with 13 bases between them. Germline V gene lookup returns CDR1 MNHEY and CDR2 SVGAGI. The CDR3 spans 16 residues. CDR3: CASSYSRAGSNYGYTF. In nucleotides, the CDR3 is TGTGCCAGCAGTTACTCACGAGCAGGGAGCAACTATGGCTACACCTTC.

The J gene is TRBJ2-7, the V gene TRBV5-5; the D gene is possibly TRBD1 (5 bases). This CDR3 is built from 12 residues. Per germline, CDR1 SGHKS and CDR2 YYEKEE (reference sequence). V lost 0 bases and J lost 6, with 7 bases in between. CDR3 region: CASSLGGSEQYF. Written as DNA, the CDR3 is TGTGCCAGCAGCTTGGGGGGCAGCGAGCAGTACTTC.

The V and J genes are TRBV27 and TRBJ1-1; possible D gene TRBD1, 5 bases. Between the trimmed V and J ends, which lost 3 bases and 4 bases, there was a span of 18 bases. This CDR3 contains 16 residues. Germline V gene lookup returns CDR1 MNHEY and CDR2 SMNVEV (reference sequence). CDR3 in amino acids: CASSFFGVAGITEAFF. CDR3 nucleotides: TGTGCCAGCAGTTTTTTTGGTGTGGCAGGGATCACTGAAGCTTTCTTT.

The chain has TRBV20-1 and TRBJ2-4; D might be TRBD1 (5 bases). V lost 6 bases and J lost 8, with 8 bases in between. The CDR3 has 10 residues. Germline V gene lookup returns CDR1 DFQATT and CDR2 SNEGSKA (reference sequence). The CDR3, as DNA: TGCAGTGCGTTCAGGGACATTCAGTACTTC. This sequence encodes CSAFRDIQYF.

The chain is built from TRBV2 and TRBJ1-2; D not certain. Germline V CDR1 and CDR2: SNHLY, FYNNEI. V was clipped by 8 bases and J by 8 bases, with 18 bases between them. The CDR3 runs 13 residues. CDR3 sequence (DNA): TGTGCCAGCTCCTACAGTGGTTATGAGGGCTACACCTTC. Translating gives CASSYSGYEGYTF.